The rows below give T cell receptor beta chains drawn from one sample of a study of cytomegalovirus exposure and HLA in healthy donors. Repertoires were generated with immunoSEQ multiplex PCR, while TCRdb's copy carries only in-frame clones and drops some. The sample shows roughly 150,000 clones, about 85% of them seen only once. The sequenced material came from PBMCs. All receptors come from a boy aged 2 to 10 in good health and CMV-seronegative. CDR3s include the opening cysteine and the closing phenylalanine or tryptophan.

TRBV5-1,TRBJ2-1,CASSSGLAGGPGNEQFF
TRBV6-5,TRBJ1-1,CASSQNSGGYTEAFF
TRBV28,TRBJ2-2,CASSSFTGELFF
TRBV5-1,TRBJ2-3,CASSLALRTDTQYF
TRBV6-4,TRBJ1-6,CASSGTAPYYNSPLHF
TRBV19,TRBJ2-7,CASSITGTRSYEQYF
TRBV5-5,TRBJ2-3,CASSRTVNAQYF
TRBV5-6,TRBJ2-4,CASSLDGAKNIQYF
TRBV28,TRBJ1-3,CASSRDRVGGNTIYF
TRBV7-9,TRBJ2-1,CASSHHTGAPARNEQFF
TRBV10-2,TRBJ1-5,CASSDPDQPQHF
TRBV5-1,TRBJ1-2,CASSLPQGGPYGYTF
TRBV2,TRBJ2-7,CASSPLASMDEQYF
TRBV28,TRBJ1-2,CASSETQGIGYGYTF
TRBV5-4,TRBJ1-2,CASSLVGNPGNGYTF
TRBV4-1,TRBJ2-7,CASSQLRTGGYEQYF
TRBV7-8,TRBJ2-3,CASSPIRLAREDTQYF
TRBV28,TRBJ2-7,CASSSGTSGTSYEQYF
TRBV5-4,TRBJ2-1,CASSFGTDQFF
TRBV10-3,TRBJ1-1,CAITREVNTEAFF
TRBV6-1,TRBJ1-5,CASQTLHLRGAQHF
TRBV5-1,TRBJ1-1,CASSLASDRARNTEAFF
TRBV7-6,TRBJ2-1,CASSLNTQVDRGNEQFF
TRBV11-2,TRBJ2-1,CASSLAFSNSPYNEQFF
TRBV27,TRBJ2-1,CASSLFGAGSNNEQFF
TRBV30,TRBJ2-3,CAWSLPRTGTDTQYF
TRBV19,TRBJ2-4,CASSDPGGWSKNIQYF
TRBV6-5,TRBJ2-1,CASTQGGGDYNEQFF
TRBV5-4,TRBJ1-1,CASSPAGNTEAFF
TRBV7-2,TRBJ1-6,CASSLSAEGEPLHF
TRBV6-5,TRBJ1-5,CASSKQGSNQPQHF
TRBV12-5,TRBJ2-3,CASGLLTGQGTDTQYF
TRBV5-6,TRBJ1-5,CASSLLGGQPQHF
TRBV18,TRBJ1-3,CASSQKRQGQGSSRNTIYF
TRBV18,TRBJ1-4,CASSAGRATNEKLFF
TRBV18,TRBJ1-2,CASSPKDSETIYGYTF
TRBV15,TRBJ2-7,CATSTLAGEIPYEQYF
TRBV19,TRBJ1-5,CASRLTRDRGDSNQPQHF
TRBV25-1,TRBJ1-2,CASSEPGPYGYTF
TRBV29-1,TRBJ2-2,CSVEEIVGWPPEGGTGELFF
TRBV7-3,TRBJ2-5,CASSLRAGTKETQYF
TRBV7-2,TRBJ2-5,CASSFYLGQTQYF
TRBV5-4,TRBJ2-1,CASSSGGGGNEQFF
TRBV30,TRBJ1-1,CAWRVVGGNTEAFF
TRBV5-1,TRBJ2-7,CASSLDADSNRYF
TRBV5-1,TRBJ2-7,CASSFSLSYEQYF
TRBV6-1,TRBJ1-5,CASKGHSINQPQHF
TRBV5-1,TRBJ2-5,CASTGGLAIQFRSQETQYF
TRBV30,TRBJ2-6,CAWSGSGQYFSGANVLTF
TRBV6-1,TRBJ1-2,CASTAQIYGYTF
TRBV6-4,TRBJ2-6,CASSDGTGGAGANVLTF
TRBV4-2,TRBJ1-5,CASSQDLAGNQPQHF
TRBV11-2,-,CASRPGQGAYEQYF
TRBV29-1,TRBJ1-2,CSVEIRDRVAYGYTF
TRBV19,TRBJ2-7,CASSIPGQREGLILVEQYF
TRBV9,TRBJ2-3,CASSVATVGDTDTQYF
TRBV9,TRBJ2-3,CASSALAAAGGAQYF